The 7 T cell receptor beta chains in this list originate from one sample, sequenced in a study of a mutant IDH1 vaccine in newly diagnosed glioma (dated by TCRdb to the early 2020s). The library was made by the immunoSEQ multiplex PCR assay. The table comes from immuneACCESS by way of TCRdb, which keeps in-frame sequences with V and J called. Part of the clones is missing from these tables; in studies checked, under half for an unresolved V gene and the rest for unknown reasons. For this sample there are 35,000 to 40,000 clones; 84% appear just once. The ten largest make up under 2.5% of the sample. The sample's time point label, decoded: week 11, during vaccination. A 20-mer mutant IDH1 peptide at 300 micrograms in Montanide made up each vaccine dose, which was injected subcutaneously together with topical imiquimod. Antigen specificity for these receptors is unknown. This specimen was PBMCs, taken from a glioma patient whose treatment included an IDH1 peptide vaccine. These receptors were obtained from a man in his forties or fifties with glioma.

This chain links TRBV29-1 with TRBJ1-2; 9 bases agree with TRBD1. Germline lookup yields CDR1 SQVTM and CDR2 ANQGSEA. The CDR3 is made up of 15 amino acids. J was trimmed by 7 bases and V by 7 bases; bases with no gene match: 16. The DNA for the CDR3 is TGCAGCGCCCTCGGACCGGGACAGGGTATGATTGGCTACACCTTC. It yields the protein CSALGPGQGMIGYTF.

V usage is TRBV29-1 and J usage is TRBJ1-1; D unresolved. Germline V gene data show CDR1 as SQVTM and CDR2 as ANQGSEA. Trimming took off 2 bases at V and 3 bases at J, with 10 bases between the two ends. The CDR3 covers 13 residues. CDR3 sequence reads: CSVETGGDTEAFF. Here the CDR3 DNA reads TGCAGCGTTGAAACGGGAGGAGACACTGAAGCTTTCTTT.

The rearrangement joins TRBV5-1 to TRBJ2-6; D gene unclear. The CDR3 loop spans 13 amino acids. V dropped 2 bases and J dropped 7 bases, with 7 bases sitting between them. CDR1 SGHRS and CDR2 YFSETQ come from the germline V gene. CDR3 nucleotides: TGCGCCAGCAGCTTCGAAGGCGCCAACGTCCTGACTTTC. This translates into CASSFEGANVLTF.

The CDR3 region has the DNA TGTGCCAGCAGCGCTAGGTACCGGGACAGTTATGGCTACACCTTC. The encoded protein is CASSARYRDSYGYTF. V is TRBV11-2 and J is TRBJ1-2; 7 bases fit TRBD1. The germline V gene encodes CDR1 SGHAT and CDR2 FQNNGV. J was trimmed by 5 bases and V by 5 bases; bases with no gene match: 11. The length of the CDR3 is 15 residues.

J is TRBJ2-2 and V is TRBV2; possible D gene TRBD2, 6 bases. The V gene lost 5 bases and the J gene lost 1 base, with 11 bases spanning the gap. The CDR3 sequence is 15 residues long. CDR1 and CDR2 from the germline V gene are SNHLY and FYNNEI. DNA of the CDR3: TGTGCCAGCAGTCCAGCGGGCCTGAACACCGGGGAGCTGTTTTTT. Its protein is CASSPAGLNTGELFF. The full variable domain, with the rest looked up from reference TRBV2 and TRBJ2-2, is EPEVTQTPSHQVTQMGQEVILRCVPISNHLYFYWYRQILGQKVEFLVSFYNNEISEKSEIFDDQFSVERPDGSNFTLKIRSTKLEDSAMYFCASSPAGLNTGELFFGEGSRLTVL.

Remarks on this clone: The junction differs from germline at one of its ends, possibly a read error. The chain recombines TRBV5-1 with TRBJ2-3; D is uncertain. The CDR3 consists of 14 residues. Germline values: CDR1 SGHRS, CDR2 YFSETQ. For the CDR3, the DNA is TGCGCCATCAGCGTAGACGGGAGCACAGATACGCAGTATTTT. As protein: CAISVDGSTDTQYF.

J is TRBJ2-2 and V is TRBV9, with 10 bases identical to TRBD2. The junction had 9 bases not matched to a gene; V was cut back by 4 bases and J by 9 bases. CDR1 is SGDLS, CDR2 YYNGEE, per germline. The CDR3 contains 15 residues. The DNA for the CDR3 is TGTGCCAGCAGCCCAAGCGGGAGGGCCGGAAGGGAGCTGTTTTTT. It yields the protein CASSPSGRAGRELFF. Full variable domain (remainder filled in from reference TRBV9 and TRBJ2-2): DSGVTQTPKHLITATGQRVTLRCSPRSGDLSVYWYQQSLDQGLQFLIQYYNGEERAKGNILERFSAQQFPDLHSELNLSSLELGDSALYFCASSPSGRAGRELFFGEGSRLTVL.